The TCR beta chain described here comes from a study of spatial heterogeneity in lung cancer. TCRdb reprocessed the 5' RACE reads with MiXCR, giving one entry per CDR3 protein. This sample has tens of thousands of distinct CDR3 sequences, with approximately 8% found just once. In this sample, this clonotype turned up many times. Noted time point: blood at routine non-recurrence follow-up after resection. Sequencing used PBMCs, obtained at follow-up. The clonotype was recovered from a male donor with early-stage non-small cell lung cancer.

The CDR3 nucleotides are TGTGCCAGCAGCCCAAGCGGGACAGGGGTGACAGCCGGGGAGCTGTTTTTT. It is translated as CASSPSGTGVTAGELFF. The chain employs TRBV9 and TRBJ2-2; 10 positions agree with TRBD1. The germline V gene encodes CDR1 SGDLS and CDR2 YYNGEE. The CDR3 contains 17 residues. The ends lost 4 bases at V and 6 bases at J; junction bases unmatched: 12.